These 3 T cell receptor beta chains were sequenced from one sample in a study of blood T cell dynamics during melanoma immunotherapy. Sequenced by immunoSEQ multiplex PCR; TCRdb stores in-frame clones only, minus some. The sample carries fewer than 4,500 clones, 97% recorded once. Described time point: pre-treatment baseline. Source: effector memory CD8+ T cells from blood, taken from a patient treated with checkpoint blockade. The origin of the receptors is a human donor with melanoma.

V usage is TRBV27 and J usage is TRBJ2-2, with D possibly being TRBD1 (5 bases). The CDR3 totals 15 residues. The V gene's germline CDR1 is MNHEY and CDR2 SMNVEV (reference sequence). Trimming took 0 bases from V and 6 from J, leaving 11 bases between them. For the CDR3, the DNA is TGTGCCAGCAGTTTATCGATCGTGGGGCCCGGGGAGCTGTTTTTT. It codes for CASSLSIVGPGELFF.

The V and J genes are TRBV28 and TRBJ2-7, with D hard to call. Looked up from germline, CDR1 is MDHEN and CDR2 is SYDVKM. V shed 4 bases and J shed 6 bases, with 10 bases lying between them. This CDR3 is 12 amino acids long. This CDR3 reads CASSSLEPEQYF. DNA for the CDR3: TGTGCCAGCAGTTCTTTGGAGCCCGAGCAGTACTTC.

CDR3 sequence: CASRRRTANTEAFF. CDR3 bases: TGTGCCAGCAGACGTCGGACAGCTAACACTGAAGCTTTCTTT. The chain uses TRBV28 and TRBJ1-1; D is perhaps TRBD1 (6 bases). The CDR3 totals 14 residues. Trimming cost V 6 bases and J 2 bases, with 13 bases left between them. CDR1 MDHEN and CDR2 SYDVKM come from the germline V gene.